This entry describes one TCR beta chain. The authors loaded roughly 180 ng DNA, roughly 27,000 T cell genomes, into sorted-subset replicate PCRs. TCRdb's copy holds only in-frame clones and misses some; the assay was immunoSEQ multiplex PCR. The sample carries nearly 1,000,000 clones, around 80% recorded once. Every contributor of samples was a Caucasian grown-up residing in Nashville, Tennessee. The split of CD4+ cells yielded CD45RA+ naive and CD45RA-negative memory subsets. Germline loops: CDR1 SGHAT, CDR2 FQNNGV. V was pared by 1 base and J by 2 bases, with 12 bases between. CDR3 size: 15 residues. This entry is derived from a study of shared clonotypes between healthy human individuals. Overall study: Per-donor plates numbered three CD4 naive, three CD4 memory, two CD8 naive and one CD8 memory.

The sequence derives from a man between 18 and 35 years old in good health. The sample comprised memory CD4+ T cells sorted from blood. The sample's subset: CD45RA-negative fraction. The rearrangement joins TRBV11-2 to TRBJ2-7; the D gene could be TRBD1 or TRBD2 (5 bases each). The CDR3 sequence: CASSLGGTGAYEQYF. The CDR3 region has the DNA TGTGCCAGCAGCTTAGGAGGGACCGGGGCCTACGAGCAGTACTTC.